In its sample, the clone carrying this TCR beta chain was seen once. Its antigen is still unknown. This sample also contains other DNA sequences that code for the same CDR3. Trimming cost V 2 bases and J 4 bases; bases outside gene matches: 3. This CDR3 contains 15 residues. Germline CDR1 MGHRA, CDR2 YSYEKL. The sample originates from a study of shared clonotypes between healthy human individuals. Overall study findings and caveats: Some naive CD4 clonotypes, around 5%, turned up in common across several donors.

Sequenced by immunoSEQ multiplex PCR; TCRdb stores in-frame clones only, minus some. The top ten clones hold 0.45% of a sample with approximately 1,500,000 clones, 98% of them seen once. Input material: naive CD4+ T cells sorted from blood. The subset here: CD45RA+ positively selected. The chain uses TRBV4-1 and TRBJ2-2; TRBD1 aligns across 8 bases. The clonotype comes from a young man in good health. This CDR3 reads CASSQRDRSTGELFF. The CDR3 nucleotides are TGCGCCAGCAGCCAAAGGGACAGGAGCACCGGGGAGCTGTTTTTT.